This T cell receptor beta chain appears in the sequencing data of a study of radiotherapy plus CTLA-4 blockade in lung cancer. Study results and caveats: Alongside interferon-beta, early blood T cell clone dynamics were reportedly the best predictor of response.

Data came from immunoSEQ multiplex PCR; TCRdb stores just in-frame clones and leaves some out. The repertoire holds roughly 70,000 clones, with roughly 91% as singletons. V trimming: 3 bases; J trimming: 5 bases; junction bases outside the gene matches: 15. The germline V gene encodes CDR1 MGHRA and CDR2 YSYEKL. The CDR3 runs 18 residues. Comments on this clone: What it recognizes is unknown.

The chain is built from TRBV4-1 and TRBJ2-3, with 9 nucleotides matching TRBD2. Sequencing used peripheral blood, obtained from a patient treated with radiotherapy plus ipilimumab. The TCR sequence derives from a human donor with non-small cell lung cancer that progressed on radiotherapy plus ipilimumab. The CDR3 nucleotides read TGCGCCAGCAGCCAGGAAGCGGGTAGCGGGAGTATTTTAGATACGCAGTATTTT. Its translation is CASSQEAGSGSILDTQYF.